These T cell receptor beta chains were read from a single sample in a study of technical replicates of blood from a few donors. Profiled with immunoSEQ multiplex PCR; TCRdb holds only in-frame clones, not every one. The data contain some 91,000 clones, approximately 94% of them singletons. Sequences were obtained from T cells isolated from PBMCs. The source of these receptors is a human donor in good health. CDR3s include the opening cysteine and the closing phenylalanine or tryptophan. A D gene is named only where the DNA matches it firmly. Expanded clones are given a class, and other clones once, few, many or no size at all.

V gene	D gene	J gene	clone size	CDR3 DNA	CDR3 protein
TRBV11-2	TRBD2	TRBJ2-5	.	TGTGCCAGCAGGGGACTAGCGGGGGCTTCGGGGGACCAGTACTTC	CASRGLAGASGDQYF
TRBV28	.	TRBJ2-7	.	TGTGCCAGCACTCCTCTACAGGAAACTTACGAGCAGTACTTC	CASTPLQETYEQYF
TRBV9	TRBD1	TRBJ1-1	.	TGTGCCAGCAGCTCGCACAGGGGAATGGGGACTGAAGCTTTCTTT	CASSSHRGMGTEAFF
TRBV2	.	TRBJ1-6	once	TGTGCCAGCAGCGACAGCTCCTATAATTCACCCCTCCACTTT	CASSDSSYNSPLHF
TRBV29-1	.	TRBJ2-3	.	TGCAGCGTGGCTATGGCGGGATCTGCCACAGATACGCAGTATTTT	CSVAMAGSATDTQYF
TRBV5-1	.	TRBJ2-7	.	TGCGCCAGCAGCTTGGCTATCTACAGCTCCTACGAGCAGTACTTC	CASSLAIYSSYEQYF
TRBV5-1	.	TRBJ1-3	once	TGCGCCAGCAGCTTAGGACAGGGAAACACCATATATTTT	CASSLGQGNTIYF
TRBV4-2	TRBD2	TRBJ2-7	.	TGTGCCAGCAGCCAAGGACTAGCGAACTCCTACGAGCAGTACTTC	CASSQGLANSYEQYF
TRBV7-9	.	TRBJ2-7	.	TGTGCCAGCAGCTTAGTTACTAGTCGCTCCTACGAGCAGTACTTC	CASSLVTSRSYEQYF
TRBV6-1	.	TRBJ1-2	.	TGTGCCAGCAGTGAAATTACAGGGAACTATGGCTACACCTTC	CASSEITGNYGYTF
TRBV4-1	TRBD1	TRBJ1-2	.	TGCGCCAGCAGCCAGACATCGACAGGGGGCGCGTTAACTCGCGGCTACACCTTC	CASSQTSTGGALTRGYTF
TRBV6-6	TRBD1	TRBJ2-5	.	TGTGCCAGCAGTTCCGGGACAGGAGAGACCCAGTACTTC	CASSSGTGETQYF
TRBV4-1	.	TRBJ2-2	.	TGCGCCAGCAGCCAAGGCAGAGGGTTAACCGGGGAGCTGTTTTTT	CASSQGRGLTGELFF
TRBV5-1	TRBD2	TRBJ2-2	.	TGCGCCAGCAGCTCCAGACTAGCAGCGAACACCGGGGAGCTGTTTTTT	CASSSRLAANTGELFF
TRBV25-1	.	TRBJ2-1	once	TGTGCCAGCAGTGACGGAACCCGCGAGGTCTATGAGCAGTTCTTC	CASSDGTREVYEQFF
TRBV18	TRBD1	TRBJ2-7	.	TGTGCCAGCTCACCGGGGACAGGGAACGAGCAGTACTTC	CASSPGTGNEQYF
TRBV6-1	TRBD1	TRBJ1-5	.	TGTGCCAGCAGTGGACCACAGGGGTATCAGCCCCAGCATTTT	CASSGPQGYQPQHF
TRBV6-5	TRBD2	TRBJ2-7	.	TGTGCCAGCAGTTACTATGGCGGGGGGCACTACGAGCAGTACTTC	CASSYYGGGHYEQYF
TRBV10-3	.	TRBJ2-7	once	TGTGCCATCAGGTTGACAGGCTCCTACGAGCAGTACTTC	CAIRLTGSYEQYF
TRBV5-1	.	TRBJ1-1	.	TGCGCCAGCAGCTTGACAGCGAACACTGAAGCTTTCTTT	CASSLTANTEAFF
TRBV15	TRBD2	TRBJ2-7	.	TGTGCCACCAGCAGAGATGTGGCTAGCGGGGGCCCCTACGAGCAGTACTTC	CATSRDVASGGPYEQYF
TRBV6-1	.	TRBJ2-3	.	TGTGCCAGCAGGGGAGCGGGCAGCACAGATACGCAGTATTTT	CASRGAGSTDTQYF
TRBV19	.	TRBJ2-1	.	TGTGCCAGTAGTATGTGGGGCCTCCAAGAGCAGTTCTTC	CASSMWGLQEQFF
TRBV6-6	TRBD2	TRBJ2-7	.	TGTGCCAGCAGTAGTAGCGGGGAATACTACGAGCAGTACTTC	CASSSSGEYYEQYF
TRBV11-2	TRBD2	TRBJ2-1	.	TGTGCCAGCAGCCTCGGGACTAGCGGCTACAATGAGCAGTTCTTC	CASSLGTSGYNEQFF
TRBV6-6	.	TRBJ2-3	.	TGTGCCAGCAGTTCGCGTGGCACAGATACGCAGTATTTT	CASSSRGTDTQYF
TRBV28	TRBD1	TRBJ1-5	.	TGTGCCAGCAGTTCGGGACAGCCCAATCAGCCCCAGCATTTT	CASSSGQPNQPQHF
TRBV7-7	TRBD1	TRBJ2-5	.	TGTGCTAGCAGCGACAGGGGGCTAGAGACCCAGTACTTC	CASSDRGLETQYF
TRBV6-6	TRBD1	TRBJ1-1	few	TGTGCCAGCACTTCCAGGGGGGACACTGAAGCTTTCTTT	CASTSRGDTEAFF
TRBV28	.	TRBJ1-1	few	TGTGCCAGCAGTCGCCTTGCGTTGAACACTGAAGCTTTCTTT	CASSRLALNTEAFF
TRBV7-9	.	TRBJ1-1	.	TGTGCCAGCAGCTTAATGGGGGGTGCTGAAGCTTTCTTT	CASSLMGGAEAFF
TRBV2	.	TRBJ1-2	.	TGTGCCAGCAGGGTCCGGGACACCTCTAACTATGGCTACACCTTC	CASRVRDTSNYGYTF
TRBV7-8	TRBD2	TRBJ2-7	.	TGTGCCAGCAGCCTGCGGGAGGAGGGCGAGCAGTACTTC	CASSLREEGEQYF
TRBV13	.	TRBJ1-1	.	TGTGCCAGCAGCACGGGTAGGGCGGGCAGCGAAGCTTTCTTT	CASSTGRAGSEAFF
TRBV11-2	.	TRBJ1-2	.	TGTGCCAGCAGCCCCCGAGGAGGTTCGAACTATGGCTACACCTTC	CASSPRGGSNYGYTF
TRBV7-2	TRBD2	TRBJ2-2	.	TGTGCCAGCTCCGGACTAGCGGGGATGAACACCGGGGAGCTGTTTTTT	CASSGLAGMNTGELFF
TRBV10-3	.	TRBJ1-3	.	TGTGCCATCAGTGAGTCGATTGCGGTGGATCTAGGAAACACCATATATTTT	CAISESIAVDLGNTIYF
TRBV7-8	.	TRBJ1-3	.	TGTGCCAGCAGCTTAGGGGAAGGGGGGGGTTACTCTGGAAACACCATATATTTT	CASSLGEGGGYSGNTIYF
TRBV5-1	.	TRBJ2-3	.	TGCGCCAGCAGCTGGGACGCGACAGGGACTAGCACAGATACGCAGTATTTT	CASSWDATGTSTDTQYF